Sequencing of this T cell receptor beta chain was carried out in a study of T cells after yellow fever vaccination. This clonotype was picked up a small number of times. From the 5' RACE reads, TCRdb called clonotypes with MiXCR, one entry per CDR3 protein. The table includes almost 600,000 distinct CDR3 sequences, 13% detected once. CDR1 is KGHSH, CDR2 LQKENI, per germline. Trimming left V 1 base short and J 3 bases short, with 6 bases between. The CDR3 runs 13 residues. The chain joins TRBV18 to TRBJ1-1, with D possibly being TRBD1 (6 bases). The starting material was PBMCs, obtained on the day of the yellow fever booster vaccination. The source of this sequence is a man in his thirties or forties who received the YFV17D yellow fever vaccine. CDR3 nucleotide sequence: TGTGCCAGCTCACCACAGGGGGACACTGAAGCTTTCTTT. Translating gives CASSPQGDTEAFF. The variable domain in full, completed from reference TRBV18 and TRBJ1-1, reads NAGVMQNPRHLVRRRGQEARLRCSPMKGHSHVYWYRQLPEEGLKFMVYLQKENIIDESGMPKERFSAEFPKEGPSILRIQQVVRGDSAAYFCASSPQGDTEAFFGQGTRLTVV.